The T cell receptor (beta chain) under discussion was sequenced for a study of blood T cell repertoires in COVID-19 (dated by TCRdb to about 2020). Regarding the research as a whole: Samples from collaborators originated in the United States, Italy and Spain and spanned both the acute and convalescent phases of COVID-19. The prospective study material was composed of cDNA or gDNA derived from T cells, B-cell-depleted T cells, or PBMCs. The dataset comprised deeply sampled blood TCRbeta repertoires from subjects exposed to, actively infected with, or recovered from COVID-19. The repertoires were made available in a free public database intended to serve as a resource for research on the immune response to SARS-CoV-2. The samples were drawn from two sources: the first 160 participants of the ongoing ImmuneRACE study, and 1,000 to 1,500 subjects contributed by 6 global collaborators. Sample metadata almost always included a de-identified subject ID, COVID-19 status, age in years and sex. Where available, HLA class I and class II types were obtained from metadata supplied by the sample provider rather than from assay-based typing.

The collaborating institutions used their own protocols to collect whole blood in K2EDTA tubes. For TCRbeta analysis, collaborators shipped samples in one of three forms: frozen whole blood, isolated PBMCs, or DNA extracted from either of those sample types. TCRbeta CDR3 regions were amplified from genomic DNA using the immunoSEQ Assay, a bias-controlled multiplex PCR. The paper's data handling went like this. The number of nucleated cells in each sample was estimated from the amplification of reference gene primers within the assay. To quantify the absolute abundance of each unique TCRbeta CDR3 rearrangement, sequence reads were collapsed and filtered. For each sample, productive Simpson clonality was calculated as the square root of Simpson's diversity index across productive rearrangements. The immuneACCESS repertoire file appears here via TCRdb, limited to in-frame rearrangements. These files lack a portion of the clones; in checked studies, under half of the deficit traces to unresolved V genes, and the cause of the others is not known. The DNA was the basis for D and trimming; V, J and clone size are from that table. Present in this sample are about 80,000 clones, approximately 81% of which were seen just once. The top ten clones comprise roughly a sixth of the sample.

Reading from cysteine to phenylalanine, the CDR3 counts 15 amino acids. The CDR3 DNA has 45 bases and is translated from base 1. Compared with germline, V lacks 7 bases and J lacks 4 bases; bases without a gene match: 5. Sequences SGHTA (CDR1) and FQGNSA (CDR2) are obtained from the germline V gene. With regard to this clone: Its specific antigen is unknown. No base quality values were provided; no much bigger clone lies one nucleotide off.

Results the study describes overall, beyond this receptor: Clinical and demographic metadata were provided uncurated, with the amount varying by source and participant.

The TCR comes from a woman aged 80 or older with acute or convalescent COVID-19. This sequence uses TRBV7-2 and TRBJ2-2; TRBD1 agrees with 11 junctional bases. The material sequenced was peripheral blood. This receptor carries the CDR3 CASTRDRGATGELFF. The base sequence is TGTGCCAGCACCCGGGACAGGGGGGCCACCGGGGAGCTGTTTTTT.